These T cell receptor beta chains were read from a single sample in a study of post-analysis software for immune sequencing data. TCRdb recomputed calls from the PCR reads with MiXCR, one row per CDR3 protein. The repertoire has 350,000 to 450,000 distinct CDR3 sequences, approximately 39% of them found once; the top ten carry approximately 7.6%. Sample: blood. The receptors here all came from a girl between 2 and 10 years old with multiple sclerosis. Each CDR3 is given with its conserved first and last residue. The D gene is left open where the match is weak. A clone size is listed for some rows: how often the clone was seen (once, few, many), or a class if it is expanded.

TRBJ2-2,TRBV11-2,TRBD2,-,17,CASSLGISAGASGELFF,TGTGCCAGCAGCTTAGGAATTTCAGCGGGGGCCTCCGGGGAGCTGTTTTTT
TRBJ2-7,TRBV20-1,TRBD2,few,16,CSAPGLAGAGGIEQYF,TGCAGTGCTCCGGGACTAGCGGGAGCTGGCGGAATCGAGCAGTACTTC
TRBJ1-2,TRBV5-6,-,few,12,CASSPVGDGYTF,TGTGCCAGCAGCCCCGTGGGGGATGGCTACACCTTC
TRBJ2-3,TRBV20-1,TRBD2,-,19,CSAPPGLAGDTGWRGTQYF,TGCAGTGCACCCCCGGGACTAGCGGGAGATACGGGTTGGCGGGGTACGCAGTATTTT
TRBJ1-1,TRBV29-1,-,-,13,CSVEGTWDTEAFF,TGCAGCGTTGAAGGGACATGGGACACTGAAGCTTTCTTT
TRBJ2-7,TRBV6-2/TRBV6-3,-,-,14,CASLVVGSSYEQYF,TGTGCCAGCCTAGTGGTGGGCAGCTCCTACGAGCAGTACTTC
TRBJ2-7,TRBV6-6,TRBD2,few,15,CASSATSGGIYEQYF,TGTGCCAGCAGTGCGACTAGCGGGGGCATCTACGAGCAGTACTTC
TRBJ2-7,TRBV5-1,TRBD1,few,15,CASSLTGTATYEQYF,TGCGCCAGCAGCCTAACCGGGACAGCAACCTACGAGCAGTACTTC
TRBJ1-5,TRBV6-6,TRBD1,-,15,CASRATGGRNQPQHF,TGTGCCAGCAGGGCGACAGGGGGCAGGAATCAGCCCCAGCATTTT
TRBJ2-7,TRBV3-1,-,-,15,CASSQRGPLSYEQYF,TGTGCCAGCAGCCAACGAGGGCCCCTATCCTACGAGCAGTACTTC
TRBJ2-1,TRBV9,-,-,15,CASSVGVVGYNEQFF,TGTGCCAGCAGCGTAGGGGTTGTGGGTTACAATGAGCAGTTCTTC
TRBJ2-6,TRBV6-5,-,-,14,CASRGVSGANVLTF,TGTGCCAGCAGAGGGGTATCCGGGGCCAACGTCCTGACTTTC
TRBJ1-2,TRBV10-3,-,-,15,CATDPQGAPNQGYTF,TGTGCCACCGACCCTCAAGGGGCACCTAACCAGGGCTACACCTTC
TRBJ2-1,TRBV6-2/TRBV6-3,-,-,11,CASSYGSSLFF,TGTGCCAGCAGTTACGGCTCCTCGTTGTTCTTC
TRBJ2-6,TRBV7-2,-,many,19,CASSSGTGTSDSGANVLTF,TGTGCCAGCAGCTCGGGGACGGGCACATCCGACTCTGGGGCCAACGTCCTGACTTTC
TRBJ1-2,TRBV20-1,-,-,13,CSADRLFKGGYTF,TGCAGTGCTGACAGGCTATTTAAAGGTGGCTACACCTTC
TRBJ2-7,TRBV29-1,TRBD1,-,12,CRASGQGYEQYF,TGCAGAGCTTCGGGACAGGGGTACGAGCAGTACTTC
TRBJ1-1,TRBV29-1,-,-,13,CSVERPLNTEAFF,TGCAGCGTTGAGCGGCCGCTGAACACTGAAGCTTTCTTT
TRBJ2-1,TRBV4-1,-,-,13,CASSQGISNEQFF,TGCGCCAGCAGCCAAGGGATCTCAAATGAGCAGTTCTTC
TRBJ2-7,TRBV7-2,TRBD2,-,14,CASSLAVGDYERYF,TGTGCCAGCAGCCTAGCGGTGGGGGACTACGAGCGGTACTTC
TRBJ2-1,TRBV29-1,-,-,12,CSGRTGANEQFF,TGCAGCGGACGAACGGGGGCGAATGAGCAGTTCTTC
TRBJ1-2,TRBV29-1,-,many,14,CSVDAGALRYGYTF,TGCAGCGTTGATGCAGGGGCTCTCAGATATGGCTACACCTTC
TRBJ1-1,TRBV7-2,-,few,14,CASSDPRDRRIAFF,TGTGCCAGCAGCGATCCCCGGGACCGACGGATAGCTTTCTTT
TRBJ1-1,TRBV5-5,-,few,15,CASSLVVASNTEAFF,TGTGCCAGCAGCTTGGTTGTTGCCAGCAACACTGAAGCTTTCTTT